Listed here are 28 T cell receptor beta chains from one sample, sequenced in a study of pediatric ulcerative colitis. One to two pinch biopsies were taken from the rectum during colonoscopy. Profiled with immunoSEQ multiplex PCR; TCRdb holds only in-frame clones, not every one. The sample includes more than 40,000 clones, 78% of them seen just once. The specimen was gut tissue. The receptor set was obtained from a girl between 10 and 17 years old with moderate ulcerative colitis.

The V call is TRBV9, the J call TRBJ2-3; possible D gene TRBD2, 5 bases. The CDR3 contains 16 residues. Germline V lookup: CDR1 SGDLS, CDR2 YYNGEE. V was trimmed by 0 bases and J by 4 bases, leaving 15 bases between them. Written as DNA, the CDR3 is TGTGCCAGCAGCGTAGGAGGCAGAGCGGCTTCAGATACGCAGTATTTT. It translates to CASSVGGRAASDTQYF.

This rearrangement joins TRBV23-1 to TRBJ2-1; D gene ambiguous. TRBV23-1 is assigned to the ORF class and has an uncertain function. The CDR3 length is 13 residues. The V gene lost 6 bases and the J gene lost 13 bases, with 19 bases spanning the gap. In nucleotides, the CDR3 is TGCGCCAGCAGACCCGGGCGAGTCCCTGTCCAGTTCTTC. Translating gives CASRPGRVPVQFF.

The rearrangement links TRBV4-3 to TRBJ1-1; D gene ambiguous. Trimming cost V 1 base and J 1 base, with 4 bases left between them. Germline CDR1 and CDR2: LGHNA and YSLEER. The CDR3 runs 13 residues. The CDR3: CASSQVRNTEAFF. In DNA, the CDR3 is TGCGCCAGCAGCCAAGTCAGGAACACTGAAGCTTTCTTT.

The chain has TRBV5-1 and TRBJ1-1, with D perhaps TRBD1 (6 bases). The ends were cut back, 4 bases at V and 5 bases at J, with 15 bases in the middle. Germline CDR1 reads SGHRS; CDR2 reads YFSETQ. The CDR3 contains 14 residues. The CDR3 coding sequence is TGCGCCAGCAGCGGAGACAGGACGGTGACTGAAGCTTTCTTT. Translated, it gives CASSGDRTVTEAFF.

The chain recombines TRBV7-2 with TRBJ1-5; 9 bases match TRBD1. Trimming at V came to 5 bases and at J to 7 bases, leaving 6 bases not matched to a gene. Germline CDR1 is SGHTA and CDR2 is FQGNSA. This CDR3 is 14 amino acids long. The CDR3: CASSEYRGPQPQHF. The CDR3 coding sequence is TGTGCCAGCAGCGAGTACAGGGGGCCCCAGCCCCAGCATTTT. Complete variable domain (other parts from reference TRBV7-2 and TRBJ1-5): GAGVSQSPSNKVTEKGKDVELRCDPISGHTALYWYRQSLGQGLEFLIYFQGNSAPDKSGLPSDRFSAERTGGSVSTLTIQRTQQEDSAVYLCASSEYRGPQPQHFGDGTRLSIL.

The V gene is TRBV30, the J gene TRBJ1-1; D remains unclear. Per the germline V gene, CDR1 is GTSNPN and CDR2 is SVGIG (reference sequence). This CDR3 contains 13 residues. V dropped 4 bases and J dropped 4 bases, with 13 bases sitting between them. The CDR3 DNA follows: TGTGCCTGGAACACCGGGTGGGCCACTGAAGCTTTCTTT. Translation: CAWNTGWATEAFF.

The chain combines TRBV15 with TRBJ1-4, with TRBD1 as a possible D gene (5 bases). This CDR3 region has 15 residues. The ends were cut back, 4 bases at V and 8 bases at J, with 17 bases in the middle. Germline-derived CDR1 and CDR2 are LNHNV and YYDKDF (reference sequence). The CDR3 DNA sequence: TGTGCCACCAGCACTACAGGATATGCCGACGAAAAACTGTTTTTT. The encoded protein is CATSTTGYADEKLFF.

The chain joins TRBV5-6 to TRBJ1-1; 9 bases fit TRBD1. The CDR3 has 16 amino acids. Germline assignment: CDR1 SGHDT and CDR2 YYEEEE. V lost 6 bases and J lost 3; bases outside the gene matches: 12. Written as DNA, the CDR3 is TGTGCCAGCACTTGGAGGACAGGGGTAGGGGACACTGAAGCTTTCTTT. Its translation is CASTWRTGVGDTEAFF. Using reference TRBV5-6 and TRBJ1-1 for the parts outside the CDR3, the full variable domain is DAGVTQSPTHLIKTRGQQVTLRCSPKSGHDTVSWYQQALGQGPQFIFQYYEEEERQRGNFPDRFSGHQFPNYSSELNVNALLLGDSALYLCASTWRTGVGDTEAFFGQGTRLTVV.

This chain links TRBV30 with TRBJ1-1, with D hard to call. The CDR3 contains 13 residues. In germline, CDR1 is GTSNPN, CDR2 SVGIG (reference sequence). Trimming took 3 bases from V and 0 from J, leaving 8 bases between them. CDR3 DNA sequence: TGTGCCTGGAGCGGAGGCATGAACACTGAAGCTTTCTTT. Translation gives CAWSGGMNTEAFF.

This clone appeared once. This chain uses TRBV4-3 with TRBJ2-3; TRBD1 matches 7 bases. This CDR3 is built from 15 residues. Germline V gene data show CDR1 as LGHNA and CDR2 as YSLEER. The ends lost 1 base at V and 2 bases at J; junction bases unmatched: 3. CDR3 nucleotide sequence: TGCGCCAGCAGCCAAGCTCAGGGGGTCACAGATACGCAGTATTTT. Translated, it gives CASSQAQGVTDTQYF.

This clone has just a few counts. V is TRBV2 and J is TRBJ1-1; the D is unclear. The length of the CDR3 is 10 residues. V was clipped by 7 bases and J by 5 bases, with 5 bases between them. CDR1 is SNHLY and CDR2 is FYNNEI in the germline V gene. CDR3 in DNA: TGTGCCAGCAAGGAAACTGAAGCTTTCTTT. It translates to CASKETEAFF.

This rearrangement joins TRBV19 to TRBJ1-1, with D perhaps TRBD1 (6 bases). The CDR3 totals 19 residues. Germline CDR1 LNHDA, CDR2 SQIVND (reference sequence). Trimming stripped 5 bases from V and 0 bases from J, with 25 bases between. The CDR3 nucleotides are TGTGCCAGTAGTGCCTCCCCCGGGCCTGGCCAGGGGATGAACACTGAAGCTTTCTTT. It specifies CASSASPGPGQGMNTEAFF.

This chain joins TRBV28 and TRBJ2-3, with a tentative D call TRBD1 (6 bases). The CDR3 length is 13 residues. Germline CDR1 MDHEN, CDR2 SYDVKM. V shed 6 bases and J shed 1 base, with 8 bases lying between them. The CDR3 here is CASRWTGTDTQYF. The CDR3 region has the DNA TGTGCCAGCAGGTGGACAGGCACAGATACGCAGTATTTT.

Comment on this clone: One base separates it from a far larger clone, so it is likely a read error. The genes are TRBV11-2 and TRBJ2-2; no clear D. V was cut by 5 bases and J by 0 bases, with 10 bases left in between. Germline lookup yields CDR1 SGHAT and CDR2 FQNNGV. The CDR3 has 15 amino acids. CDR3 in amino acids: CASSQDTSNTGELFF. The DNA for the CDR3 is TGTGCCAGCAGCCAAGATACGTCGAACACCGGGGAGCTGTTTTTT. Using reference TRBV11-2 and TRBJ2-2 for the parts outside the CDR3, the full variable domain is EAGVAQSPRYKIIEKRQSVAFWCNPISGHATLYWYQQILGQGPKLLIQFQNNGVVDDSQLPKDRFSAERLKGVDSTLKIQPAKLEDSAVYLCASSQDTSNTGELFFGEGSRLTVL.

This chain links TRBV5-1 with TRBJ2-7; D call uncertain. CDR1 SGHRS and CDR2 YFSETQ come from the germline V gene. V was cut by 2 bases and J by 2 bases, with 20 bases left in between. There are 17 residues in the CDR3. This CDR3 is CASSFDPETRRTYEQYF. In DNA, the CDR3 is TGCGCCAGCAGCTTTGATCCCGAAACTCGACGGACCTACGAGCAGTACTTC.

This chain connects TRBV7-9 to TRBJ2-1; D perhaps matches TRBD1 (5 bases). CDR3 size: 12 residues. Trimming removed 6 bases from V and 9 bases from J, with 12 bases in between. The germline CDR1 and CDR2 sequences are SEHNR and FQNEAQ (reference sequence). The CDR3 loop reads CASSQGVREQFF. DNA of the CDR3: TGTGCCAGCAGTCAAGGGGTTCGTGAGCAGTTCTTC.

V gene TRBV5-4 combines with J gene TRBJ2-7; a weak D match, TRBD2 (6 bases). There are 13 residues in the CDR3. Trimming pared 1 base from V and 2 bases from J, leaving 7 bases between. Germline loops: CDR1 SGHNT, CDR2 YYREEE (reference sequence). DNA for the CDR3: TGTGCCAGCAGCTTGCCGGGAGCCTACGAGCAGTACTTC. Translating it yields CASSLPGAYEQYF.

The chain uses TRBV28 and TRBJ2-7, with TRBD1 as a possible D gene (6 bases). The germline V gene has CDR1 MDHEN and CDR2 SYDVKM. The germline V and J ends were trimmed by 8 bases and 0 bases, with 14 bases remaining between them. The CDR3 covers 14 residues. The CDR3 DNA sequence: TGTGCCAGCCGGACAGAACAAAGCTCCTACGAGCAGTACTTC. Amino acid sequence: CASRTEQSSYEQYF.

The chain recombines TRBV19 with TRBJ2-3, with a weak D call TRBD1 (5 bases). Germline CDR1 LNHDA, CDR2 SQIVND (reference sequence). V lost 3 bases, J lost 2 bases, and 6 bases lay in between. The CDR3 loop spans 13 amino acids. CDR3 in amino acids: CASSIGATDTQYF. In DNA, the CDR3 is TGTGCCAGTAGTATTGGGGCCACAGATACGCAGTATTTT.

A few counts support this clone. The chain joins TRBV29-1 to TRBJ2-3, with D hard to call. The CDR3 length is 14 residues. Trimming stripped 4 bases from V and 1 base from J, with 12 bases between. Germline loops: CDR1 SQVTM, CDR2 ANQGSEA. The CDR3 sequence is CSVVGAGGTDTQYF. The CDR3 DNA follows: TGCAGCGTTGTTGGTGCAGGAGGCACAGATACGCAGTATTTT.

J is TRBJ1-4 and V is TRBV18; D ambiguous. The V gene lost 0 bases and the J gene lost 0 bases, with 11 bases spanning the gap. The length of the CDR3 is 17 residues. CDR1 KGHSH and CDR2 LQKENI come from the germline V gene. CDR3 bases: TGTGCCAGCTCACCACCTCGGACCTGGGCAACTAATGAAAAACTGTTTTTT. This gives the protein CASSPPRTWATNEKLFF.

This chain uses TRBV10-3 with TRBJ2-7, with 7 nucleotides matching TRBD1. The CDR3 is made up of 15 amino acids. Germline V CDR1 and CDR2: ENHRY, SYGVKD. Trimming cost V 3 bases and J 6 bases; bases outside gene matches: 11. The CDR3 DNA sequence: TGTGCCATCAGTGATCCGGGACAGTTGAACGGCGAGCAGTACTTC. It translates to CAISDPGQLNGEQYF.

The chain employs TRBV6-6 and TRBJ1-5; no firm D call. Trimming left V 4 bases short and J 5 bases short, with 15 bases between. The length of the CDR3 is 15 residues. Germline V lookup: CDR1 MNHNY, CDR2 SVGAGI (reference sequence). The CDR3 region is CASSFAPAADQPQHF. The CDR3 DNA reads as TGTGCCAGCAGTTTCGCCCCCGCGGCGGATCAGCCCCAGCATTTT.

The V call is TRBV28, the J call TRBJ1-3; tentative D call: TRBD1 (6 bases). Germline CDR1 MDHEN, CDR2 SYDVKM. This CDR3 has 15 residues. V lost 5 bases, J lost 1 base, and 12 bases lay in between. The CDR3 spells CASSETGVSGNTIYF. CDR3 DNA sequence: TGTGCCAGCAGTGAGACAGGAGTATCTGGAAACACCATATATTTT.

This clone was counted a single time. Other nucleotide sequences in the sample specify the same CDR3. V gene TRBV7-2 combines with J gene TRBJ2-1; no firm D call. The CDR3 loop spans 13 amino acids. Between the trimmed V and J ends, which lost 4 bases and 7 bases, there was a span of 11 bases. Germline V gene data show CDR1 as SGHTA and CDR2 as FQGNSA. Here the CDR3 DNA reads TGTGCCAGCAGCTCCACCTCCGGGAATGAGCAGTTCTTC. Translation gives CASSSTSGNEQFF.

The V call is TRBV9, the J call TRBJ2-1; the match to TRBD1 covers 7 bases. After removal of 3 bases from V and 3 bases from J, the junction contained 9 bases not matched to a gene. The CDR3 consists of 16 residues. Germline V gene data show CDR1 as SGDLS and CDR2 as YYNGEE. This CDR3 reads CASSEVDRDDYNEQFF. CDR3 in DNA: TGTGCCAGCAGCGAGGTTGACAGGGATGACTACAATGAGCAGTTCTTC.

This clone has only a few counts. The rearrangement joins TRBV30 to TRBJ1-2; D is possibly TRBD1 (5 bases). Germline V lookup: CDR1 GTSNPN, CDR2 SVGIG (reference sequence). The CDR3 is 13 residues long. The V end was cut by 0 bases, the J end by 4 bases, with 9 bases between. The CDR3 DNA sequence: TGTGCCTGGAGTGTAGGGGCGGTCTATGGCTACACCTTC. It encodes CAWSVGAVYGYTF.

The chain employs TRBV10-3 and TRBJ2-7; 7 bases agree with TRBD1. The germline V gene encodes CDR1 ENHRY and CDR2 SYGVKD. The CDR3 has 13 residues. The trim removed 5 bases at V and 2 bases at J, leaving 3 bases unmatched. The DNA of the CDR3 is TGTGCCATCAGTAGGGGGCGCACCTACGAGCAGTACTTC. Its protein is CAISRGRTYEQYF.